The next 3 T cell receptor beta chains were all read from a single sample in a study of T-cell memory formation after mild COVID-19. MiXCR was run by TCRdb on the 5' RACE reads, yielding one entry per CDR3 protein. Of a few hundred thousand distinct CDR3 sequences in the sample, roughly a quarter were seen once. The sequenced sample consisted of PBMCs or a T cell subset sorted from them (not recorded which). The receptors derive from an adult woman who had mild COVID-19 (a few samples of this study predate the infection). Cell type and time point are not known.

The rearrangement joins TRBV14 to TRBJ1-1; 9 bases are a match to TRBD1. The CDR3 length is 12 residues. Germline CDR1 SGHDN, CDR2 FVKESK. V shed 6 bases, J shed 11 bases, and the junction held 7 bases outside the gene matches. CDR3 amino acids: CASRLGTGRAFF. CDR3 nucleotides: TGTGCCAGCAGACTCGGGACAGGGCGGGCTTTCTTT.

CDR3 coding DNA: TGTGCCAGCAGCGGCGACAGGGACAGCTACACCTTC. Residues: CASSGDRDSYTF. J is TRBJ1-2 and V is TRBV7-6, with TRBD1 matching 7 bases. From germline, CDR1 is SGHVS and CDR2 FNYEAQ. The CDR3 contains 12 residues. After removal of 5 bases from V and 9 bases from J, the junction contained 6 bases not matched to a gene. Supplemented by reference TRBV7-6 and TRBJ1-2, the full variable domain reads GAGVSQSPRYKVTKRGQDVALRCDPISGHVSLYWYRQALGQGPEFLTYFNYEAQQDKSGLPNDRFSAERPEGSISTLTIQRTEQRDSAMYRCASSGDRDSYTFGSGTRLTVV.

The gene calls are TRBV29-1 and TRBJ2-1, with D hard to call. V lost 6 bases and J lost 6, with 12 bases in between. The CDR3 is 12 amino acids. Germline loops: CDR1 SQVTM, CDR2 ANQGSEA. The CDR3: CSVVNGVNEQFF. Here the CDR3 DNA reads TGCAGCGTAGTGAACGGAGTCAATGAGCAGTTCTTC.